This T cell receptor beta chain was profiled in a study of STAT5B mutations in CD4+ large granular lymphocyte leukemia. Trimming took off 5 bases at V and 4 bases at J, with 12 bases between the two ends. CDR1 and CDR2 from the germline V gene are SGHAT and FQNNGV. The CDR3 is 14 amino acids. Generated by immunoSEQ multiplex PCR, the TCRdb table keeps only in-frame clones and is missing some. The sample contains tens of thousands of clones, just under 80% of which appear only once. The sequencing input was CD4+ T cells from blood buffy coats. The TCR sequence derives from a human donor in good health. V and J are TRBV11-2 and TRBJ1-3, with a weak D call TRBD1 (6 bases). CDR3 region: CASSLAGAGNTIYF. The CDR3, as DNA: TGTGCCAGCAGCCTGGCGGGGGCCGGAAACACCATATATTTT.